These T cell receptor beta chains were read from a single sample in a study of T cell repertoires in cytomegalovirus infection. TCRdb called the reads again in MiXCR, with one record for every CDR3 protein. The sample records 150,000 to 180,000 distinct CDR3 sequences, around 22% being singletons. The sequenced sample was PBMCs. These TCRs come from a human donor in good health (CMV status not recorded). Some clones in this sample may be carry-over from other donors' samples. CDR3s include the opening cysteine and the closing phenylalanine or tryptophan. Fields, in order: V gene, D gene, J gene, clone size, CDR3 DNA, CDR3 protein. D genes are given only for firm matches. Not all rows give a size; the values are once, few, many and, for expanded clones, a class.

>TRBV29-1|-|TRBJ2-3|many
TGCAGTCCTAAGGGGGTCGGACTAGTTGGTGGAGATACGCAGTATTTT
CSPKGVGLVGGDTQYF
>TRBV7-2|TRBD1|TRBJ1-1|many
TGTGCCAGCAGTCGACAGGGGCCGCTGGCCACTGAAGCTTTCTTT
CASSRQGPLATEAFF
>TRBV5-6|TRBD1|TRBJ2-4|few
TGTGCCAGCAGCCTGTCCGGGACAGTAAACATTCAGTACTTC
CASSLSGTVNIQYF
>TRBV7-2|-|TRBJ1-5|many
TGTGCCAGCAGCCGGAGGGGAAGTCAGCCCCAGCATTTT
CASSRRGSQPQHF
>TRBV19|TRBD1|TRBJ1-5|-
TGTGCCAGTACCAGAGTGGGGGCAGGGGGGTTCGATCAGCCCCAGCATTTT
CASTRVGAGGFDQPQHF
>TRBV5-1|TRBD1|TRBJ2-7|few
TGCGCCAGCAGCTGGACAGGCGTCTACGAGCAGTACTTC
CASSWTGVYEQYF
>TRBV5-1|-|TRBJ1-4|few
TGCGCCAGCAGCTTGGACAGGACTAATGAAAAACTGTTTTTT
CASSLDRTNEKLFF
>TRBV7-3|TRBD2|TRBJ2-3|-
TGTGCCAGCAGCCTGCGGGGGATCACAGATACGCAGTATTTT
CASSLRGITDTQYF
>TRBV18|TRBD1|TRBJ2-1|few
TGTGCCAGCTCACCGGGACAGGGGTTCAATGAGCAGTTCTTC
CASSPGQGFNEQFF
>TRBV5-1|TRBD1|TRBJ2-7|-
TGCGCCAGCAGCTTGGGGGGGGACAGGGACTACGAGCAGTACTTC
CASSLGGDRDYEQYF
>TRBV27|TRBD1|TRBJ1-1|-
TGTGCCAGCAGTCCCCGGACAGGGGGGGACACTGAAGCTTTCTTT
CASSPRTGGDTEAFF
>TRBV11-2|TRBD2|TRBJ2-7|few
TGTGCCAGCAGCACCCTCGCTAGCGGGGGGGCTTACGAGCAGTACTTC
CASSTLASGGAYEQYF
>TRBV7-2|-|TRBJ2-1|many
TGTGCCAGCAGCTTAGTGGGAGAATACAATGAGCAGTTCTTC
CASSLVGEYNEQFF
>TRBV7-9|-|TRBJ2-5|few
TGTGCCAGCAGCTTTCCCGGGAGAGGGCAAGAGACCCAGTACTTC
CASSFPGRGQETQYF
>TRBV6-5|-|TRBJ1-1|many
TGTGCCAGCAGTTACTCGAACGGGGGAGGGGCTGAAGCTTTCTTT
CASSYSNGGGAEAFF
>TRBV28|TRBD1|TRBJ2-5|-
TGTGCCAGCAGCTTCCAGGACAGGGGGCGGGAGACCCAGTACTTC
CASSFQDRGRETQYF
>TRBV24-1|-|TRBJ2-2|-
TGTGCCACCAGTGATTTGGCGGGGTCCGGGGAGCTGTTTTTT
CATSDLAGSGELFF
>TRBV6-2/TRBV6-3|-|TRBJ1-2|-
TGTGCCAGCAGTTATCCAGGGGTTGGCGGCTACACCTTC
CASSYPGVGGYTF
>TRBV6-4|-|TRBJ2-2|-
TGTGCCAGCCGCCGGGACACCCACACCGGGGAGCTGTTTTTT
CASRRDTHTGELFF
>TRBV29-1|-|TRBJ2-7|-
TGCAGCGTGAAGGACAGCCCCTACGAGCAGTACTTC
CSVKDSPYEQYF
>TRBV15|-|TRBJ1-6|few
TGTGCCACCGGGGTTCAGGGACTCAATTCACCCCTCCACTTT
CATGVQGLNSPLHF
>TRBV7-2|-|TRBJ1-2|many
TGTGCCAGCAGCTTAAATCTGGACAGACAAAGCTACACCTTC
CASSLNLDRQSYTF
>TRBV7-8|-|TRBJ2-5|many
TGTGCCAGCAGCTTAGAGGCGGTCCAAGAGACCCAGTACTTC
CASSLEAVQETQYF
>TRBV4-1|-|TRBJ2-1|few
TGCGCCAGCAGCGAGGGACAGACCGGGACTAAGCAGTTCTTC
CASSEGQTGTKQFF
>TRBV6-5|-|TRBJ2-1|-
TGTGCCAGCAGCCCCAAGCAGTTCCCGGACAATGAGCAGTTCTTC
CASSPKQFPDNEQFF
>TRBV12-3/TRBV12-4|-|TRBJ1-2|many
TGTGCCAGCAGTTTCCTCCGAAACTATGGCTACACCTTC
CASSFLRNYGYTF
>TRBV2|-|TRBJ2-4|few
TGTGCCAGCCAGGGAACGTTAGCCAAAAACATTCAGTACTTC
CASQGTLAKNIQYF
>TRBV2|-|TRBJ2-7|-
TGTGCCAGCATTAGGACAGATCAAACCTACGAGCAGTACTTC
CASIRTDQTYEQYF
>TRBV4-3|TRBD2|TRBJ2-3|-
TGCGCCAGCAGCCAAGATCGGAAACTAGCGGGGCGCACAGATACGCAGTATTTT
CASSQDRKLAGRTDTQYF
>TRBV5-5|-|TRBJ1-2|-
TGTGCCAGCAGCGAGTCAGTCTATGGCTACACCTTC
CASSESVYGYTF
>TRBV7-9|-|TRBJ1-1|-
TGTGCCAGCAGCAAAGGACAGTCGAACACTGAAGCTTTCTTT
CASSKGQSNTEAFF
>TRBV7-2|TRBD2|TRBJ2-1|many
TGTGCCAGCAGCTTAGCGCTTGTACTAGCGCAATACAATGAGCAGTTCTTC
CASSLALVLAQYNEQFF
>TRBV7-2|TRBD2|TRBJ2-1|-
TGTGCCAGCAGCTCCATAGTACTAGCGGGGGGGCCTGATGAGCAGTTCTTC
CASSSIVLAGGPDEQFF
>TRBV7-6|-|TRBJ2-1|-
TGTGCCAGCAGCTTTACGGATCGCCCCAATGAGCAGTTCTTC
CASSFTDRPNEQFF
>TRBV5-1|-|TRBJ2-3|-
TGCGCCAGCAGTCATGGACTAACTAGCACAGATACGCAGTATTTT
CASSHGLTSTDTQYF
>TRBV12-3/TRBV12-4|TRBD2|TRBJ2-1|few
TGTGCCAGCACCCAACGGGGGGGGGCGTGGGAGCAGTTCTTC
CASTQRGGAWEQFF
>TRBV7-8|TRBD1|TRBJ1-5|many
TGTGCCAGCAGCGTTCCGGGACAGGGAGGGGATAGCAATCAGCCCCAGCATTTT
CASSVPGQGGDSNQPQHF
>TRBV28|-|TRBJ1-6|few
TGTGCCAGCAGTCCCATGACAGTAATTTCACCCCTCCACTTT
CASSPMTVISPLHF
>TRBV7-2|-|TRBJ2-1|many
TGTGCCAGCAGCCCCCTCTTTATGGGGTCACATGAGCAGTTCTTC
CASSPLFMGSHEQFF
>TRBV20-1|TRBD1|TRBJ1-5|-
TGCAGTGCTAGAGATCCCCGGGACAGGCTTAATCAGCCCCAGCATTTT
CSARDPRDRLNQPQHF
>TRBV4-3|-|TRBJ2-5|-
TGCGCCAGCAGCCCTATAGCGTCCCAAGAGACCCAGTACTTC
CASSPIASQETQYF
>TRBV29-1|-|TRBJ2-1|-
TGCAGCGTTGACGTGGGAGCGGGGCAGTTCTTC
CSVDVGAGQFF